This TCR beta chain was captured in a study of cytomegalovirus exposure and HLA in healthy donors. Germline assignment: CDR1 SGHDN and CDR2 FVKESK. V lost 4 bases to trimming and J lost 3 bases; unmatched junction nucleotides: 6. This CDR3 spans 15 amino acids. This PCR relied on a set of 60 Vbeta primers and 13 Jbeta primers. TCRdb's copy holds only in-frame clones and misses some; the assay was immunoSEQ multiplex PCR. The sample includes around 95,000 clones, about 83% of them seen just once. The sequenced sample consisted of PBMCs. This receptor was obtained from a female donor in good health and CMV-seropositive. The chain links TRBV14 to TRBJ2-3; 8 bases line up with TRBD2. The CDR3 coding sequence is TGTGCCAGCAGCCCTCAGGGCGGGGGGACAGATACGCAGTATTTT. The encoded protein is CASSPQGGGTDTQYF.